What follows are 8 T cell receptor beta chains derived from one specimen sequenced in a study of control samples from healthy donors and cancer patients. Assay used: immunoSEQ multiplex PCR; TCRdb lists only in-frame clones, some missing. The table includes 82,000 or so clones, 94% detected once. The specimen sequenced was blood. Every receptor here comes from a young woman in good health.

The chain employs TRBV12-3 or TRBV12-4 and TRBJ2-7; D is unresolved. Trimming cost V 5 bases and J 1 base, with 3 bases left between them. The CDR3 sequence is 11 residues long. This CDR3 is CASSVSYEQYF. The CDR3 nucleotides are TGTGCCAGCAGTGTATCCTACGAGCAGTACTTC.

This clone was counted between two and nine times. The chain uses TRBV4-3 and TRBJ1-5; D remains ambiguous. The V end lost 0 bases, the J end lost 0 bases, and 6 bases lay between the germline ends. This CDR3 has 15 residues. Germline V lookup: CDR1 LGHNA, CDR2 YSLEER. The CDR3 DNA reads TGCGCCAGCAGCCAAGATATTAGTAGCAATCAGCCCCAGCATTTT. Its protein product is CASSQDISSNQPQHF.

The rearrangement joins TRBV19 to TRBJ1-2, with D unresolved. This CDR3 is built from 13 residues. V lost 7 bases, J lost 2 bases, and 11 bases lay in between. CDR1 and CDR2 (germline): LNHDA, SQIVND (reference sequence). The CDR3 protein is CASNQPRNYGYTF. The CDR3 DNA sequence: TGTGCCAGTAATCAGCCTCGGAACTATGGCTACACCTTC.

This rearrangement joins TRBV15 to TRBJ1-3; D uncertain. The CDR3 is 15 residues long. With 0 bases removed from V and 0 bases from J, the gap between germline ends came to 6 bases. Germline V gives CDR1 LNHNV, CDR2 YYDKDF (reference sequence). DNA for the CDR3: TGTGCCACCAGCAGAGATGGCGGCTCTGGAAACACCATATATTTT. It is translated as CATSRDGGSGNTIYF.

The chain couples TRBV5-1 to TRBJ1-4; no reliable D call. This CDR3 is built from 15 residues. Germline V lookup: CDR1 SGHRS, CDR2 YFSETQ. Trimming pared 4 bases from V and 1 base from J, leaving 11 bases between. CDR3 in amino acids: CASSLFGETNEKLFF. The CDR3 nucleotides are TGCGCCAGCAGCCTCTTCGGAGAAACTAATGAAAAACTGTTTTTT.

The V call is TRBV27, the J call TRBJ1-1, with a tentative D call TRBD1 (5 bases). CDR3 length: 13 amino acids. Trimming cost V 4 bases and J 1 base, with 7 bases left between them. The germline gives CDR1 MNHEY, CDR2 SMNVEV (reference sequence). In DNA, the CDR3 is TGTGCCAGCAGTTGGGGGGAGAACACTGAAGCTTTCTTT. Encoded protein: CASSWGENTEAFF.

The chain links TRBV6-1 to TRBJ1-4; the D gene is possibly TRBD1 (6 bases). CDR3 length: 16 amino acids. V was shortened by 4 bases and J by 8 bases, with 20 bases between the two germline ends. Germline CDR1 MNHNS, CDR2 SASEGT. As DNA, the CDR3 is TGTGCCAGCAGTGGCCTGAGTTCAGGGGCCGGCGAAAAACTGTTTTTT. This translates into CASSGLSSGAGEKLFF.

This clone was observed a single time. The chain uses TRBV4-3 and TRBJ2-2; D is unresolved. Germline CDR1 and CDR2: LGHNA and YSLEER. The CDR3 runs 13 residues. The V gene lost 0 bases and the J gene lost 6 bases, with 5 bases spanning the gap. CDR3 in amino acids: CASSQDLAGELFF. In DNA form, the CDR3 reads TGCGCCAGCAGCCAAGACCTCGCCGGGGAGCTGTTTTTT.